This T cell receptor beta chain was captured in a study of cytomegalovirus exposure and HLA in healthy donors. Study overall: Across roughly 400 genotyped donors, about 86% landed in the Caucasian-associated ancestry cluster.

Study-level points and caveats: For most TCR beta V segments, an earlier analysis put the productive rate at about 90% or about 30% of the time.

A single count supports this clone. What it recognizes is unknown. PCR involved 60 Vbeta and 13 Jbeta primers. This table comes from immunoSEQ multiplex PCR, and its TCRdb copy is limited to in-frame clones, with some not included. The sample has 100,000 to 150,000 clones; 65% to 85% are singletons. CDR1 SEHNR and CDR2 FQNEAQ come from the germline V gene (reference sequence). The V and J ends lost 1 base and 0 bases respectively, with 17 bases between them. CDR3 length equals 18 residues. Sequenced: PBMCs. This TCR was sampled from a boy between 10 and 17 years old in good health and CMV-seronegative. The J gene is TRBJ2-3, the V gene TRBV7-9, with D maybe TRBD2 (5 bases). The DNA for the CDR3 is TGTGCCAGCAGCTTAGGTGGACTCCAATTTCTTAGCACAGATACGCAGTATTTT. Encoded protein: CASSLGGLQFLSTDTQYF.